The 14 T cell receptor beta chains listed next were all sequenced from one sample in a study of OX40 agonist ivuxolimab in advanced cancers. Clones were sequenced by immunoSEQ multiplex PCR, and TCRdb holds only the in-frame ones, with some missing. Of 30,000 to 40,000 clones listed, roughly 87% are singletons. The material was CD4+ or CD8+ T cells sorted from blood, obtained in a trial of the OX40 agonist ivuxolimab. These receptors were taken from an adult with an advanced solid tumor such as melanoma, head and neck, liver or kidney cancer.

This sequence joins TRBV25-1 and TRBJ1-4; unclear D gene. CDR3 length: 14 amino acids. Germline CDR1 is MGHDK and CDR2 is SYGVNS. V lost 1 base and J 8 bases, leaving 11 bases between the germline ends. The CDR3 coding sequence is TGTGCCAGCAGTGAATGGTTGGGTTGGGAAAAACTGTTTTTT. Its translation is CASSEWLGWEKLFF.

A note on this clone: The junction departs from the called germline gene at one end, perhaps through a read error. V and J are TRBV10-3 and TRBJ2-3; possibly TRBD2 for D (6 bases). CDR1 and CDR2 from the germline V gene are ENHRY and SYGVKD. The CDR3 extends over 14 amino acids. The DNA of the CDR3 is TGTACCATCAGTGAGCCCCCGGGGGTAGATACGCAGTATTTT. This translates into CTISEPPGVDTQYF.

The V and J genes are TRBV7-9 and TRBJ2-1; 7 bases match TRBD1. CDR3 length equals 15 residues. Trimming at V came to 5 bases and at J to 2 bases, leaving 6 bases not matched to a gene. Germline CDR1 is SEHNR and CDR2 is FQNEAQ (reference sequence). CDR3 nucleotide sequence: TGTGCCAGCAGCGCTCGGGACAGTCCCTACAATGAGCAGTTCTTC. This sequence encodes CASSARDSPYNEQFF.

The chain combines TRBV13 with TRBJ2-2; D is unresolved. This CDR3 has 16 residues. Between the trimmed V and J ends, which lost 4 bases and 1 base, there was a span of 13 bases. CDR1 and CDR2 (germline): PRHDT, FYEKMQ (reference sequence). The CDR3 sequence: CASSSTWSLNTGELFF. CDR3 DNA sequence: TGTGCCAGCAGCTCCACGTGGTCTCTGAACACCGGGGAGCTGTTTTTT.

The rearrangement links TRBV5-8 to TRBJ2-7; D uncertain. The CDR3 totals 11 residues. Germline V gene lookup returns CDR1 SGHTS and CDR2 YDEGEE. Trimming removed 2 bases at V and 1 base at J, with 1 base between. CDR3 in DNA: TGTGCCAGCAGCTTTTCCTACGAGCAGTACTTC. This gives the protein CASSFSYEQYF.

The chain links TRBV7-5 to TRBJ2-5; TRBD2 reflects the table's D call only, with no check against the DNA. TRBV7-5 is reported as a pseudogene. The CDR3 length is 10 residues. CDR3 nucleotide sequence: TGTGTCGGTGGAGAAGAGACCCAGTACTTC. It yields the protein CVGGEETQYF.

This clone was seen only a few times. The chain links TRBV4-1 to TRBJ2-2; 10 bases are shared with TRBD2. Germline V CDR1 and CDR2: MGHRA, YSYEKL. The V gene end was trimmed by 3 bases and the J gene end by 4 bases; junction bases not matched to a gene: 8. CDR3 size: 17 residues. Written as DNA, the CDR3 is TGCGCCAGCAGCCAGTACCTAGCGGGAGTAGGCACCGGGGAGCTGTTTTTT. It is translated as CASSQYLAGVGTGELFF.

The CDR3 nucleotides read TGTGCCAGCAGTTACTCGGGGCAGGGGGACACCATATATTTT. Translating gives CASSYSGQGDTIYF. This rearrangement joins TRBV6-5 to TRBJ1-3; 7 bases are shared with TRBD1. The CDR3 extends over 14 amino acids. CDR1 MNHEY and CDR2 SVGAGI come from the germline V gene. The V segment lost 0 bases and the J segment 8 bases; nucleotides outside the gene matches: 4.

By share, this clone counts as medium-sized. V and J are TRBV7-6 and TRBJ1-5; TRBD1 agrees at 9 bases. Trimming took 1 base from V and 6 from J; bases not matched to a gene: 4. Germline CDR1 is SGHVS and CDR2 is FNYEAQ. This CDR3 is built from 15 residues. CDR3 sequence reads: CASSLGTGEAQPQHF. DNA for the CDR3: TGTGCCAGCAGCTTAGGGACAGGGGAGGCTCAGCCCCAGCATTTT.

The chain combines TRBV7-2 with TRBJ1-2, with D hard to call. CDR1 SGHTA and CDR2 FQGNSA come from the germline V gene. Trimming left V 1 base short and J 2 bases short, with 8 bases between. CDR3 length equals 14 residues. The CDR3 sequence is CASSLVPGNYGYTF. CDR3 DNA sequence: TGTGCCAGCAGCTTAGTTCCGGGGAACTATGGCTACACCTTC.

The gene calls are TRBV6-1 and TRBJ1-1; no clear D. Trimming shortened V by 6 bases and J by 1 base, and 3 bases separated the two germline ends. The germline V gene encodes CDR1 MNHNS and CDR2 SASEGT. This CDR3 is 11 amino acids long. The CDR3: CASRENTEAFF. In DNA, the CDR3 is TGTGCCAGCAGGGAGAACACTGAAGCTTTCTTT.

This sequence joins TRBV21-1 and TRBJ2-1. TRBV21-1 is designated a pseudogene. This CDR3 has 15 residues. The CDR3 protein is CASSKVPSNYNEQFF. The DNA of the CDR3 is TGTGCCAGCAGCAAAGTTCCTTCCAACTACAATGAGCAGTTCTTC.

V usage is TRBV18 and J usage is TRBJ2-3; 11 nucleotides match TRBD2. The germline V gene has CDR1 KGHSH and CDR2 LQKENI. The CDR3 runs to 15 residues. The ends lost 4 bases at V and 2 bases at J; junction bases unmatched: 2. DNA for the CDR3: TGTGCCAGCTCACAGACTAGCGGGGCCACAGATACGCAGTATTTT. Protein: CASSQTSGATDTQYF.

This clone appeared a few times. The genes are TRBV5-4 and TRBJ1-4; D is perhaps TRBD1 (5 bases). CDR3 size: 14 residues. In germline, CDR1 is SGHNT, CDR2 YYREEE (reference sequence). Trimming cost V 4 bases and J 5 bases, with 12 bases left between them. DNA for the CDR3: TGTGCCAGCAGCCTAACAGGTGAAAATGAAAAACTGTTTTTT. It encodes CASSLTGENEKLFF. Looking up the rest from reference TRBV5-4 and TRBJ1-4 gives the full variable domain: ETGVTQSPTHLIKTRGQQVTLRCSSQSGHNTVSWYQQALGQGPQFIFQYYREEENGRGNFPPRFSGLQFPNYSSELNVNALELDDSALYLCASSLTGENEKLFFGSGTQLSVL.